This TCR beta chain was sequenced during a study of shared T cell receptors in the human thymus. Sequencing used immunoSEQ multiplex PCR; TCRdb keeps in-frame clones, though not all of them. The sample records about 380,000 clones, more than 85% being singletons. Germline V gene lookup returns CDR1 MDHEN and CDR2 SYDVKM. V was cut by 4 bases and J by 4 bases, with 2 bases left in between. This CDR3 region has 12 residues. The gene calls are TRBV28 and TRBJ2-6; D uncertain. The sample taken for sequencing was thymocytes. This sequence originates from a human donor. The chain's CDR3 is CASSWGANVLTF. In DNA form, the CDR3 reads TGTGCCAGCAGTTGGGGGGCCAACGTCCTGACTTTC.